This TCR beta chain emerged from a study of cytomegalovirus exposure and HLA in healthy donors. Study-wide results and limits: In an earlier analysis, in some 600 donors, most V segments appeared productive either ~87% or ~30% of the time.

As for this clone: The antigen is not known.

Germline V CDR1 and CDR2: SEHNR, FQNEAQ (reference sequence). Trimming took 2 bases from V and 3 from J, leaving 4 bases between them. The CDR3 sequence is 12 residues long. PCR involved 60 Vbeta and 13 Jbeta primers. In the study's own analysis: Roughly 76 million unique TCR beta chains, around 11 million of them shared, were counted by a later analysis. Assay used: immunoSEQ multiplex PCR; TCRdb lists only in-frame clones, some missing. For V, J and clone size, that table is used; D and trimming come from the DNA. The data show some 160,000 clones, with over 70% seen just once and approximately 0.55% held by the top ten.

The specimen was PBMCs. This TCR was recovered from a woman between 50 and 59 years old in good health and CMV-seronegative. V and J are TRBV7-9 and TRBJ2-5; D ambiguous. The CDR3 DNA sequence: TGTGCCAGCAGCTTATCAGAAGAGACCCAGTACTTC. Residues: CASSLSEETQYF.